Shown below are 13 T cell receptor beta chains from a single sample sequenced in a study of CD8+CD57+ T cells in acquired aplastic anemia. Genomic DNA was employed as the template in profiling TCR beta VDJ and CDR3. TCRdb processed the reads anew with MiXCR; each CDR3 protein has one entry. The table has around 230,000 distinct CDR3 sequences, roughly 57% seen once. What was sequenced was sorted CD4+, CD8+, or CD8+CD57+ T cells (not recorded which) from PBMCs. These receptors came from a human donor in good health.

This clonotype has ten or more counts. This chain connects TRBV2 to TRBJ1-2; D gene unclear. The V gene's germline CDR1 is SNHLY and CDR2 FYNNEI. The length of the CDR3 is 13 residues. V was trimmed by 3 bases and J by 4 bases, leaving 9 bases between them. The CDR3 region is CASSDNGIYGYTF. CDR3 bases: TGTGCCAGCAGTGATAACGGGATCTATGGCTACACCTTC.

The chain links TRBV10-1 to TRBJ1-2, with D possibly being TRBD1 (6 bases). This CDR3 contains 14 residues. Germline V gene sequence: CDR1 WNHNN, CDR2 SYGVQD (reference sequence). The ends were cut back, 2 bases at V and 12 bases at J, with 19 bases in the middle. The CDR3 DNA reads TGCGCCAGCAGTGAGAAACAAGACAGGCCTAAGCACACCTTC. This translates into CASSEKQDRPKHTF.

The table lists this clonotype with a count of one. V is TRBV20-1 and J is TRBJ2-7, with D perhaps TRBD2 (7 bases). Per the germline V gene, CDR1 is DFQATT and CDR2 is SNEGSKA (reference sequence). The CDR3 has 15 amino acids. Trimming took off 0 bases at V and 0 bases at J, with 12 bases between the two ends. In nucleotides, the CDR3 is TGCAGTGCTAGAGAGGAGGGGGGGAACTCCTACGAGCAGTACTTC. Residues: CSAREEGGNSYEQYF.

The chain combines TRBV7-9 with TRBJ2-3; TRBD2 matches 10 bases. Germline assignment: CDR1 SEHNR and CDR2 FQNEAQ (reference sequence). The J segment lost 2 bases and the V segment lost 6 bases, leaving 8 bases of the junction unmatched. CDR3 length equals 16 residues. CDR3 DNA: TGTGCCAGCAGTGACTCGAGCGGGGGGGACACAGATACGCAGTATTTT. This encodes CASSDSSGGDTDTQYF. Supplemented by reference TRBV7-9 and TRBJ2-3, the full variable domain reads DTGVSQNPRHKITKRGQNVTFRCDPISEHNRLYWYRQTLGQGPEFLTYFQNEAQLEKSRLLSDRFSAERPKGSFSTLEIQRTEQGDSAMYLCASSDSSGGDTDTQYFGPGTRLTVL.

This rearrangement joins TRBV2 to TRBJ1-2; D gene ambiguous. The V and J ends lost 5 bases and 6 bases respectively, with 13 bases between them. Germline CDR1 reads SNHLY; CDR2 reads FYNNEI. CDR3 size: 13 residues. CDR3 amino acids: CASSYGSHDGYTF. As DNA, the CDR3 is TGTGCCAGCAGTTACGGGTCGCACGATGGCTACACCTTC.

This clonotype was recorded many times. The chain is built from TRBV12-3 or TRBV12-4 and TRBJ1-5; D gene ambiguous. The germline V and J ends were trimmed by 3 bases and 5 bases, with 11 bases remaining between them. The CDR3 is made up of 14 amino acids. CDR3 nucleotide sequence: TGTGCCAGCAGTTTGCACGGGAGGGATCAGCCCCAGCATTTT. Its translation: CASSLHGRDQPQHF.

The chain uses TRBV10-1 and TRBJ2-5, with a tentative D call TRBD1 (5 bases). The J call may not be correct, given that the DNA end is closer to TRBJ2-7. Germline values: CDR1 WNHNN, CDR2 SYGVQD (reference sequence). CDR3 length: 13 residues. The CDR3 loop is CASIGDGTYEQYF. In nucleotides, the CDR3 is TGCGCCAGCATAGGGGATGGGACCTACGAGCAGTACTTC.

The rearrangement uses TRBV27 and TRBJ2-1; a possible D gene is TRBD2 (6 bases). The CDR3 consists of 15 residues. Germline V gives CDR1 MNHEY, CDR2 SMNVEV (reference sequence). V was trimmed by 1 base and J by 7 bases, leaving 14 bases between them. The CDR3, as DNA: TGTGCCAGCAGTTTATTGGGGGGAGTAGGAAATGAGCAGTTCTTC. As protein: CASSLLGGVGNEQFF.

This chain uses TRBV6-6 with TRBJ2-7, with no clear D. There are 12 residues in the CDR3. V was pared by 9 bases and J by 2 bases, with 11 bases between. CDR1 and CDR2 from the germline V gene are MNHNY and SVGAGI (reference sequence). The CDR3 bases are TGTGCCAGTGGAGACAAAGCCTACGAGCAGTACTTC. Protein product: CASGDKAYEQYF.

The chain is built from TRBV7-2 and TRBJ2-6; D call uncertain. The germline V and J ends were trimmed by 2 bases and 2 bases, with 7 bases remaining between them. The length of the CDR3 is 15 residues. From germline, CDR1 is SGHTA and CDR2 FQGNSA. The CDR3 DNA is TGTGCCAGCAGCTTAACCCCAACTGGGGCCAACGTCCTGACTTTC. Residues: CASSLTPTGANVLTF.

This chain connects TRBV19 to TRBJ1-6; D remains unclear. Germline CDR1 LNHDA, CDR2 SQIVND (reference sequence). The CDR3 has 15 amino acids. V lost 9 bases and J 6 bases, leaving 18 bases between the germline ends. The CDR3 nucleotides are TGTGCCAGCCACCGCTTCGGGGATGGTAATTCACCCCTCCACTTT. Its translation is CASHRFGDGNSPLHF.

The chain carries TRBV25-1 and TRBJ2-1, with 8 bases fitting TRBD1. The length of the CDR3 is 13 residues. Germline trimming cut 4 bases from V and 4 bases from J; bases unmatched to any gene: 0. CDR1 and CDR2 (germline): MGHDK, SYGVNS. The CDR3 spells CASSGQGYNEQFF. The DNA of the CDR3 is TGTGCCAGCAGTGGACAGGGGTACAATGAGCAGTTCTTC. The full variable domain, in which reference TRBV25-1 and TRBJ2-1 provide the parts outside the CDR3, is EADIYQTPRYLVIGTGKKITLECSQTMGHDKMYWYQQDPGMELHLIHYSYGVNSTEKGDLSSESTVSRIRTEHFPLTLESARPSHTSQYLCASSGQGYNEQFFGPGTRLTVL.

This chain uses TRBV11-3 with TRBJ2-5, with TRBD2 matching 7 bases. Looked up from germline, CDR1 is SGHNT and CDR2 is YENEEA. The CDR3 has 15 residues. The J segment lost 1 base and the V segment lost 0 bases, leaving 2 bases of the junction unmatched. The CDR3, as DNA: TGTGCCAGCAGCTTAGAGGGACTACCCCAAGAGACCCAGTACTTC. This gives the protein CASSLEGLPQETQYF.